This record concerns one TCR beta chain sequence. Only in-frame clones appear in the TCRdb table, and some are missing; sequencing was by immunoSEQ multiplex PCR. The sample lists tens of thousands of clones; approximately 92% were seen once. V was pared by 8 bases and J by 4 bases, with 3 bases of the junction left unmatched. Germline assignment: CDR1 SGDLS and CDR2 YYNGEE. The length of the CDR3 is 12 residues. This specimen belongs to a study of T cell changes during pregnancy in multiple sclerosis. The source is a female donor in good health, enrolled as a control in a pregnancy study. The chain is built from TRBV9 and TRBJ1-5; 7 positions match TRBD1. The material sequenced was peripheral blood, taken in the third trimester of pregnancy. The CDR3 here is CASGDRNQPQHF. The CDR3 DNA reads as TGTGCCAGTGGGGACAGAAATCAGCCCCAGCATTTT.